This entry lists 3 T cell receptor beta chains sequenced from one sample in a study of regulatory T cells in long-lasting Graves disease. Sequencing libraries for TCR beta were prepared with iRepertoire HTBI primers and Arm-PCR of CDR3 regions. Via MiXCR, TCRdb re-called the multiplex PCR reads, giving one row per CDR3 protein. The sample shows roughly 490,000 distinct CDR3 sequences, 20% to 25% of them seen only once. Time point given: persistent/refractory GD, antithyroid drugs over 5 years with positive TRAb. PBMC-derived RNA was used for the TCR library. The sample in question was peripheral blood mononuclear cells (PBMCs), obtained when the disease was refractory, from a patient treated with antithyroid drugs. The receptors were sampled from a female donor with Graves disease.

This clonotype was recorded many times. The V call is TRBV20-1, the J call TRBJ1-1; 8 bases agree with TRBD1. The CDR3 totals 13 residues. After removal of 4 bases from V and 2 bases from J, the junction contained 3 bases not matched to a gene. Germline values: CDR1 DFQATT, CDR2 SNEGSKA (reference sequence). CDR3 nucleotides: TGCAGTGCTAAAGACAGGGGAAACACTGAAGCTTTCTTT. The encoded protein is CSAKDRGNTEAFF.

The chain carries TRBV5-1 and TRBJ2-1; tentatively, D is TRBD2 (6 bases). Trimming pared 3 bases from V and 14 bases from J, leaving 12 bases between. This CDR3 contains 11 residues. Germline lookup yields CDR1 SGHRS and CDR2 YFSETQ. CDR3 DNA: TGCGCCAGCAGCTCCCGACGGAGGGAGTTCTTC. Amino acids: CASSSRRREFF.

This clonotype was found a few times. The chain combines TRBV3-1 with TRBJ1-5; TRBD1 is a possible D gene (6 bases). Germline V lookup: CDR1 LGHDT, CDR2 YNNKEL (reference sequence). V lost 4 bases and J lost 1, with 17 bases in between. The CDR3 length is 17 residues. The chain's CDR3 is CASSLQGGGASNQPQHF. DNA of the CDR3: TGTGCCAGCAGCCTACAGGGAGGAGGTGCGAGCAATCAGCCCCAGCATTTT.